This T cell receptor (beta chain) was retrieved from a study of T cells after yellow fever vaccination. About the study: Preparation used SMART-Seq v4 Ultra Low Input for the low-cell-number fractions. Study-wide results and caveats: The booster response re-showed most primary clones: 96% CD4, approximately 85% CD8. Abundant bulk-derived clonotypes could contaminate FACS-sorted repertoires.

By 5'RACE template switching, TCR cDNA was produced, with a universal primer site and UMIs added in the process. TCRdb independently ran MiXCR on the 5' RACE reads; one entry per CDR3 protein. The sample records 550,000 or so distinct CDR3 sequences, under 25% being singletons. For this clonotype: The antigen remains undetermined.

The length of the CDR3 is 16 residues. The germline V and J ends were trimmed by 1 base and 4 bases, with 14 bases remaining between them. The source is a man aged 30-40 years who received the YFV17D yellow fever vaccine. Here the sequenced sample was PBMCs, taken 15 days after the yellow fever booster vaccination. The J gene is TRBJ2-1, the V gene TRBV23-1, with D uncertain. TRBV23-1 is recorded as an ORF, its role being uncertain. CDR3 sequence: CASSQLGSRTYNEQFF. The CDR3 nucleotides read TGCGCCAGCAGTCAATTGGGCTCGCGCACTTACAATGAGCAGTTCTTC.